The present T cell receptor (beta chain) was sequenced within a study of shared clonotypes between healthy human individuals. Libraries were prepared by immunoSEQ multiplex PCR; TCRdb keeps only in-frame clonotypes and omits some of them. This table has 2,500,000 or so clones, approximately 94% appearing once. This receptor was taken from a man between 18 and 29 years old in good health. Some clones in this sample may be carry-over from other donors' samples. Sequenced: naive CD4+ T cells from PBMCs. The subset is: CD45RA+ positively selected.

The CDR3 DNA reads TGTGCCAGCAGTTTATACCTAGCGGGAGGGATCGGAAATGAGCAGTTCTTC. Translating it yields CASSLYLAGGIGNEQFF. J is TRBJ2-1 and V is TRBV27, with 12 bases fitting TRBD2. The germline CDR1 and CDR2 sequences are MNHEY and SMNVEV (reference sequence). The junction had 8 bases not matched to a gene; V was cut back by 1 base and J by 7 bases. The CDR3 runs to 17 residues.